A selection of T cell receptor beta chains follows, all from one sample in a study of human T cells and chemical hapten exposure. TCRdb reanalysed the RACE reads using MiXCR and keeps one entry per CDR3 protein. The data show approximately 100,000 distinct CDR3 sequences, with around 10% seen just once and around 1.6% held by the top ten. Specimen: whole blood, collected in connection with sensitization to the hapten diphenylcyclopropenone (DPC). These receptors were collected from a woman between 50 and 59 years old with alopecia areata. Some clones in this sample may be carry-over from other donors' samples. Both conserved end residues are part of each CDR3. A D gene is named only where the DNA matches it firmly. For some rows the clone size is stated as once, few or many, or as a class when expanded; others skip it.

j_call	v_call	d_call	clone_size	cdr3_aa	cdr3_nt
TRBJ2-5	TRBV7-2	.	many	CASSLVFGVGEETQYF	TGTGCCAGCAGCTTAGTATTTGGGGTTGGGGAAGAGACCCAGTACTTC
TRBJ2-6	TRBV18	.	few	CASSPRAAGGGANVLTF	TGTGCCAGCTCACCTCGGGCCGCGGGCGGTGGGGCCAACGTCCTGACTTTC
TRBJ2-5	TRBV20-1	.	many	CSAARSVLGETQYF	TGCAGTGCTGCGCGTTCGGTCTTGGGAGAGACCCAGTACTTC
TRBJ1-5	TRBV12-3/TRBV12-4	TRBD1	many	CASSHRGGGNQPQHF	TGTGCCAGCAGTCACAGGGGAGGGGGCAATCAGCCCCAGCATTTT
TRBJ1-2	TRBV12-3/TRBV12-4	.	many	CASRLQTDTYGYTF	TGTGCCAGCAGACTACAGACAGACACCTATGGCTACACCTTC
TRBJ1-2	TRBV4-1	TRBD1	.	CASSQDWGQPYGYTF	TGCGCCAGCAGCCAAGATTGGGGACAGCCCTATGGCTACACCTTC
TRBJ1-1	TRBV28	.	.	CASSVIGGERAFF	TGTGCCAGCAGTGTGATTGGGGGGGAGCGAGCTTTCTTT
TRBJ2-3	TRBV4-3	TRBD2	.	CASSQEAGGTDTQYF	TGCGCCAGCAGCCAAGAGGCGGGGGGCACAGATACGCAGTATTTT
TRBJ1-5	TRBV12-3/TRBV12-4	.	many	CASSLKGPVKAQHF	TGTGCCAGCAGCCTCAAGGGCCCCGTAAAAGCCCAGCATTTT
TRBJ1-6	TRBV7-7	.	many	CASSSGPNSPLHF	TGTGCTAGCAGCTCTGGACCCAATTCACCCCTCCACTTT
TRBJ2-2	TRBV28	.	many	CASSGQAIGELFF	TGTGCCAGCAGTGGCCAGGCCATCGGGGAGCTGTTTTTT
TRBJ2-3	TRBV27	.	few	CASSFVSTDTQYF	TGTGCCAGCAGTTTTGTTAGCACAGATACGCAGTATTTT
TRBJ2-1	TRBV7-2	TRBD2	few	CASSFTGLVRYNEQFF	TGTGCCAGCAGCTTTACGGGACTAGTTCGCTACAATGAGCAGTTCTTC
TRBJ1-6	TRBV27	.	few	CASTWGPRANSPLHF	TGTGCCAGCACCTGGGGGCCAAGAGCCAATTCACCCCTCCACTTT
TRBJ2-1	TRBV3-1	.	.	CASSQAYNEQFF	TGTGCCAGCAGCCAAGCCTACAATGAGCAGTTCTTC
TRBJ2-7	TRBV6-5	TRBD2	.	CASSYSTSGSDEQYF	TGTGCCAGCAGTTACTCCACTAGCGGGTCTGACGAGCAGTACTTC
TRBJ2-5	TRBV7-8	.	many	CASSPPRQETQYF	TGTGCCAGCAGCCCCCCCCGACAAGAGACCCAGTACTTC
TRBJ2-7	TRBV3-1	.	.	CASSKGGRQYF	TGTGCCAGCAGCAAAGGAGGGAGGCAGTACTTC
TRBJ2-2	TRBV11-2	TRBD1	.	CASSSYPTGGNTGELFF	TGTGCCAGCAGCTCCTATCCGACAGGGGGCAACACCGGGGAGCTGTTTTTT
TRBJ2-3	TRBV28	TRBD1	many	CASSLAGTGTSDTQYF	TGTGCCAGCAGTTTAGCCGGGACAGGGACATCAGATACGCAGTATTTT
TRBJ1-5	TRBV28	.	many	CASSFSSQPQHF	TGTGCCAGCAGTTTTTCGAGTCAGCCCCAGCATTTT
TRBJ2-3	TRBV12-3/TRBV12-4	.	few	CASSLVAVSDTQYF	TGTGCCAGCAGTTTAGTCGCGGTTAGTGATACGCAGTATTTT
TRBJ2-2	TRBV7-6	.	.	CASSLADSTGELFF	TGTGCCAGCAGCTTAGCGGACTCCACCGGGGAGCTGTTTTTT
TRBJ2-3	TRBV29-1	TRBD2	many	CSVAGAGSDTQYF	TGCAGCGTTGCCGGAGCGGGATCAGATACGCAGTATTTT
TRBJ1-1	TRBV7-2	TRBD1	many	CASRFRMGQEAFF	TGTGCCAGCAGGTTCAGGATGGGACAGGAAGCTTTCTTT
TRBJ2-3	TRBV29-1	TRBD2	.	CSPGLDTDTQYF	TGCAGCCCTGGACTAGACACAGATACGCAGTATTTT
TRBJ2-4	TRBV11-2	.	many	CASSLRPAGNIQYF	TGTGCCAGCAGCTTACGCCCCGCTGGGAACATTCAGTACTTC
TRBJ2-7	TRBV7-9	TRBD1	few	CASSPYTLTGTGVGEQYF	TGTGCCAGCAGCCCGTACACCCTAACCGGGACAGGGGTTGGCGAGCAGTACTTC
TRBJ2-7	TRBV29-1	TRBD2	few	CSVDTSGGDEQYF	TGCAGCGTTGACACTAGCGGGGGGGACGAGCAGTACTTC
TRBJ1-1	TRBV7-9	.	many	CASSSENPEAFF	TGTGCCAGCAGCTCCGAGAATCCTGAAGCTTTCTTT
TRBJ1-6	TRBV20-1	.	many	CSARGLRSSPLHF	TGCAGTGCTAGGGGCCTAAGGAGTTCACCCCTCCACTTT
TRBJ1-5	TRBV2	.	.	CASSARLQGRNQPQHF	TGTGCCAGCAGCGCACGACTACAGGGAAGAAATCAGCCCCAGCATTTT
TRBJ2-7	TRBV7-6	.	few	CASSSSQGRTGYEQYF	TGTGCCAGCAGCTCATCACAGGGCAGGACTGGCTACGAGCAGTACTTC
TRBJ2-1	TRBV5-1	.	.	CASSLGPPDEQFF	TGCGCCAGCAGCTTGGGACCACCAGATGAGCAGTTCTTC
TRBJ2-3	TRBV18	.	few	CASSPVPSSTDTQYF	TGTGCCAGCTCACCGGTCCCCTCAAGCACAGATACGCAGTATTTT
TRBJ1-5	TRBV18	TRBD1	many	CASSRDRGSGQPQHF	TGTGCCAGCTCACGGGACAGGGGATCGGGTCAGCCCCAGCATTTT
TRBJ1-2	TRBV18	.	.	CASSPPSRGYGYTF	TGTGCCAGCTCACCACCTTCTCGAGGATATGGCTACACCTTC
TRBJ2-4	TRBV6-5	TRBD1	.	CASSKGQAGPAKNIQYF	TGTGCCAGCAGTAAGGGACAGGCGGGTCCGGCCAAAAACATTCAGTACTTC
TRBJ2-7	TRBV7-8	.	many	CASTGTEVSYEQYF	TGTGCCAGTACCGGTACAGAAGTTTCTTACGAGCAGTACTTC
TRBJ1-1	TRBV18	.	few	CASSPSGAQAEAFF	TGTGCCAGCTCACCATCAGGGGCCCAGGCTGAAGCTTTCTTT
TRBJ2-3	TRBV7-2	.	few	CASSSFGVDTQYF	TGTGCCAGCAGCTCGTTCGGGGTAGATACGCAGTATTTT
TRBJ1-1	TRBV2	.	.	CASSVGGNTEAFF	TGTGCCAGCAGTGTGGGGGGGAACACTGAAGCTTTCTTT
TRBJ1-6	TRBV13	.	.	CASSPYRDGTYNSPLHF	TGTGCCAGCAGCCCGTACAGGGACGGGACCTATAATTCACCCCTCCACTTT
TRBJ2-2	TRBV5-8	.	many	CASSGGRSTEAGELFF	TGTGCCAGCAGCGGGGGACGCAGCACGGAAGCCGGGGAGCTGTTTTTT
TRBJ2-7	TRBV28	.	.	CASTSGATYEQYF	TGTGCCAGCACCTCAGGGGCCACCTACGAGCAGTACTTC
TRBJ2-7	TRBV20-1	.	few	CSAPRRGRTYEQYF	TGCAGTGCCCCCCGTCGGGGTCGAACCTACGAGCAGTACTTC
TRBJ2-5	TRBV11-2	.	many	CASSGRGGGETQYF	TGTGCCAGCAGCGGACGGGGAGGGGGAGAGACCCAGTACTTC
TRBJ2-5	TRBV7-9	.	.	CASSKISGVETQYF	TGTGCCAGCAGCAAGATATCAGGGGTAGAGACCCAGTACTTC
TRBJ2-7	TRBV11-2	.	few	CASSQDRSVSYEQYF	TGTGCCAGCAGCCAGGACAGATCGGTATCCTACGAGCAGTACTTC
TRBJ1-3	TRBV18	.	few	CASSKGVSGNTIYF	TGTGCCAGCTCAAAAGGGGTTTCTGGAAACACCATATATTTT
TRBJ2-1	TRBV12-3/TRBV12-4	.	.	CASSERWSRGNEQFF	TGTGCCAGCAGCGAACGGTGGTCACGGGGGAATGAGCAGTTCTTC